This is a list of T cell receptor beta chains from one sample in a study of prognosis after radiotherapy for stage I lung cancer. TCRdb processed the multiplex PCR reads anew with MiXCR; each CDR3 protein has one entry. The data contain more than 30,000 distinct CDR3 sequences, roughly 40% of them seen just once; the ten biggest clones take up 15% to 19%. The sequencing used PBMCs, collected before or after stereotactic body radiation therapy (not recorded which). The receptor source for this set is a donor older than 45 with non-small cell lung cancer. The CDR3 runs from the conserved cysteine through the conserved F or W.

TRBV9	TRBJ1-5	CASSASTGPQPQHF
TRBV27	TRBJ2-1	CASSLGALYNEQFF
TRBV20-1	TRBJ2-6	CSGRGAHGGANVLTF
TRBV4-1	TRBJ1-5	CASSQGPGNQPQHF
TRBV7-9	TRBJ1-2	CASTRTGSSGYTF
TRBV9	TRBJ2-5	CASSVVGLFQETQYF
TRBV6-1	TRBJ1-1	CASLSRLKSSEAFF
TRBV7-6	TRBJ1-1	CASSLGMNTEAFF
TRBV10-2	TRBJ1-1	CASSELGNTEAFF
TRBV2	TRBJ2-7	CAIRLVLAASYEQYF
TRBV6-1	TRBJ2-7	CASRLGTGGGYEQYF
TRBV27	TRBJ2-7	CASSFDQTGSPYEQYF
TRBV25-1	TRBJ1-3	CASSPGDTIYF
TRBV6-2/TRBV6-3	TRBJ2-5	CASSYSRGRGQETQYF
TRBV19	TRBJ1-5	CASRAHRDRVDQPQHF
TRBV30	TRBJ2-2	CAWSRGGGGTGELFF
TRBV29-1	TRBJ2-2	CSVEQGAGGELFF
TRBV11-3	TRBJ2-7	CASSLDGRGGDYEQYF
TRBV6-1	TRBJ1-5	CASRGDSNQPQHF
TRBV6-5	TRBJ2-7	CASRMGQGRSYEQYF
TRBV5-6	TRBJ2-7	CASSFESPGLGGEQYF
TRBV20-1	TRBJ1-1	CSASGPLGNTEAFF
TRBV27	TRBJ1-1	CASSLYWASNTEAFF
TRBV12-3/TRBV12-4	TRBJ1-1	CASSPGLGGKRTEAFF
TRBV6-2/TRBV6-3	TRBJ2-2	CASRPQAYGELFF
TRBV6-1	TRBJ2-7	CASNPSGRGEQYF
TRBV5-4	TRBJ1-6	CASSFRWNSPLHF
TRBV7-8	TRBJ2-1	CASSLYLAIGGNEQFF
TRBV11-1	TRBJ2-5	CASSLTGGAETQYF
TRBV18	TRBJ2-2	CASSPAGIGELFF
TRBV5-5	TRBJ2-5	CASSLAGQNQYF
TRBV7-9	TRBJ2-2	CASSPPPDTLELFF
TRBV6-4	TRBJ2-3	CASSYPLAGGPTDTQYF
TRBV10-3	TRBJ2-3	CAISTATGRADTQYF
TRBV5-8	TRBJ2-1	CASSLSDRGSNEQFF
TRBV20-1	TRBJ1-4	CSAPKGGGRSEKLFF
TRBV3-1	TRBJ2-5	CASSQDTGIQETQYF
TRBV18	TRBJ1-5	CASSPGGPPEPQHF
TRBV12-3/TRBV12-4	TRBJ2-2	CASSTDGNNGELFF
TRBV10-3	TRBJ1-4	CAISPRDRATTNEKLFF
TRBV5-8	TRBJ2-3	CASSFPDTQYF
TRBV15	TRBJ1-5	CATSGTFRGGHQPQHF
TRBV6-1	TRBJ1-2	CASIGTWYYGYTF
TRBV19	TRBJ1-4	CASTLRGLGEKLFF
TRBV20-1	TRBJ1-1	CSARSHGRFTEAFF
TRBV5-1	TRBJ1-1	CASSLASGTEAFF
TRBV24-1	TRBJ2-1	CATSDYQPGRTPPWNEQFF
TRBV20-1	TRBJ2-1	CSARRDSYNEQFF
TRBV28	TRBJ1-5	CASSLPQISNQPKHF
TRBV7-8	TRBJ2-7	CASSSQVGYEQYF
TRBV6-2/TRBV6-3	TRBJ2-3	CAISAVTGDTDTQYF
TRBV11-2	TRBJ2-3	CASSLEGFSTDTQYF
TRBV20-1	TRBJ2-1	CSARDQGTSGYNEQFF